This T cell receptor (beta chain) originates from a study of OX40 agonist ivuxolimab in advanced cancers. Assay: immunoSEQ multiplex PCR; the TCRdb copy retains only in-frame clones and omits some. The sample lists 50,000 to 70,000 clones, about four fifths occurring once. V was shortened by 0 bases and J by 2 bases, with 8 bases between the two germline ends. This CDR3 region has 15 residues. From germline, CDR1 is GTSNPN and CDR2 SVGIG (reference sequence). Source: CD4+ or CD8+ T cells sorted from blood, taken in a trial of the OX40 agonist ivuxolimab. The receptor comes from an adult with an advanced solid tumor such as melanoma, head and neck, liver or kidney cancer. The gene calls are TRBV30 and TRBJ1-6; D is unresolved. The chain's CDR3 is CAWSVLGPYNSPLHF. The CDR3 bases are TGTGCCTGGAGTGTACTCGGCCCCTATAATTCACCCCTCCACTTT.